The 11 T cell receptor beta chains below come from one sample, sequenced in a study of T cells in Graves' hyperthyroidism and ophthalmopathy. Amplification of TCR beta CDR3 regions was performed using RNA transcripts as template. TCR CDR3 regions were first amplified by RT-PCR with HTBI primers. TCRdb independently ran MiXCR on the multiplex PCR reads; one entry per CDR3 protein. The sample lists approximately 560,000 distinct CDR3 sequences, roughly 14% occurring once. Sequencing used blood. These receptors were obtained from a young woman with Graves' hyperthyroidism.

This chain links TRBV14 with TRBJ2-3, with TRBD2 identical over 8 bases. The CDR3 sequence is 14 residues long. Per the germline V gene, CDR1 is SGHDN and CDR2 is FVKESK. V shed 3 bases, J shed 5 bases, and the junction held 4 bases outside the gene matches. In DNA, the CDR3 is TGTGCCAGCAGCCACCGACTAGCGATAGATACGCAGTATTTT. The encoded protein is CASSHRLAIDTQYF.

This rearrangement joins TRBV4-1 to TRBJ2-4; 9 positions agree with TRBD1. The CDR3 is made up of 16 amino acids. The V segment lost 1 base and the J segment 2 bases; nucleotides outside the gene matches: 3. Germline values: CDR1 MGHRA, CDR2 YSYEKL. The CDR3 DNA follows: TGCGCCAGCAGCCAAGGGACAGGGGAGACCAAAAACATTCAGTACTTC. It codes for CASSQGTGETKNIQYF.

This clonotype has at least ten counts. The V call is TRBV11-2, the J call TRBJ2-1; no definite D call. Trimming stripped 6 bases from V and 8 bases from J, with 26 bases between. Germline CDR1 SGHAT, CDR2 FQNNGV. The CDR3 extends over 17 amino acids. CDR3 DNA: TGTGCCAGCAGGACCCTTCGGCCCGGCCTAAACACCCATGAGCAGTTCTTC. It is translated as CASRTLRPGLNTHEQFF.

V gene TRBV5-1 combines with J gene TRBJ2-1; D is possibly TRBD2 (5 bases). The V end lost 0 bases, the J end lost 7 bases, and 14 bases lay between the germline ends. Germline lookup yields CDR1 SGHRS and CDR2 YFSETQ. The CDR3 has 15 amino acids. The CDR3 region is CASSLAPTTSNEQFF. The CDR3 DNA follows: TGCGCCAGCAGCTTGGCCCCGACCACTAGTAATGAGCAGTTCTTC.

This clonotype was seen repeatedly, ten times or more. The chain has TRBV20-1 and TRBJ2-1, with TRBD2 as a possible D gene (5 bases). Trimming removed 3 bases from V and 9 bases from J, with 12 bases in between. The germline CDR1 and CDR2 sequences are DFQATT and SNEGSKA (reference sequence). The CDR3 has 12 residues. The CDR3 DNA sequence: TGCAGTGCTAGGGGAGAGGTCGGTGAGCAGTTCTTC. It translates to CSARGEVGEQFF.

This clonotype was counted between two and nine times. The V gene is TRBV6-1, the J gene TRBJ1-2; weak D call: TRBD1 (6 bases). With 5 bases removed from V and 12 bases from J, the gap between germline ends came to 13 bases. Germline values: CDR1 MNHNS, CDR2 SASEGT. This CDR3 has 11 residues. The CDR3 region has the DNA TGTGCCAGCAGTACAGGGATGTTCAACACCTTC. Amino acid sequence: CASSTGMFNTF.

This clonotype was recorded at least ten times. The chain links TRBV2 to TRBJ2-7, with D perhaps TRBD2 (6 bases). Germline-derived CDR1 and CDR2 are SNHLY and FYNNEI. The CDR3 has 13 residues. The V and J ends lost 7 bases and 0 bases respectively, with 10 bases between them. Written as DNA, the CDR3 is TGTGCCAGCATCCGGGACTTCTCCTACGAGCAGTACTTC. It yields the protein CASIRDFSYEQYF.

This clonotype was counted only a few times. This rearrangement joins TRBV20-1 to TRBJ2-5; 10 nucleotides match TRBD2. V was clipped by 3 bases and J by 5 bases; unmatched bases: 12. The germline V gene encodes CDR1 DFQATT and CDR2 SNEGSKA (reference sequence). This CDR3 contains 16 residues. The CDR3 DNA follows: TGCAGTGCTAGGATCGAGAGCGGGAGGGCCTTTGAGACCCAGTACTTC. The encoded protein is CSARIESGRAFETQYF.

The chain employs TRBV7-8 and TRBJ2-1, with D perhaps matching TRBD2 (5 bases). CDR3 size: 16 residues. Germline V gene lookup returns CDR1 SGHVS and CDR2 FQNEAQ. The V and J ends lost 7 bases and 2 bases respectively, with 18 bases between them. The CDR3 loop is CASNPGVLAAYNEQFF. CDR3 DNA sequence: TGTGCCAGCAACCCAGGTGTCCTAGCCGCCTACAATGAGCAGTTCTTC. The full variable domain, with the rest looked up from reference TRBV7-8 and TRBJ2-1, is GAGVSQSPRYKVAKRGQDVALRCDPISGHVSLFWYQQALGQGPEFLTYFQNEAQLDKSGLPSDRFFAERPEGSVSTLKIQRTQQEDSAVYLCASNPGVLAAYNEQFFGPGTRLTVL.

CDR3 sequence reads: CASSYLDGTTDTQYF. The DNA of the CDR3 is TGTGCCAGCAGTTACCTGGACGGAACGACAGATACGCAGTATTTT. V and J are TRBV6-2 or TRBV6-3 and TRBJ2-3, with D unresolved. Trimming cost V 2 bases and J 3 bases, with 12 bases left between them. This CDR3 contains 15 residues. CDR1 and CDR2 (germline): MNHEY, SVGEGT.

CDR3 residues: CASGLEQGYYNEQFF. As DNA, the CDR3 is TGTGCTAGTGGTTTGGAACAGGGATACTACAATGAGCAGTTCTTC. This chain joins TRBV12-5 and TRBJ2-1; possible D gene TRBD1, 6 bases. The V gene lost 1 base and the J gene lost 3 bases, with 10 bases spanning the gap. The CDR3 runs 15 residues. Germline V gene data show CDR1 as LGHNT and CDR2 as FRNRAP.